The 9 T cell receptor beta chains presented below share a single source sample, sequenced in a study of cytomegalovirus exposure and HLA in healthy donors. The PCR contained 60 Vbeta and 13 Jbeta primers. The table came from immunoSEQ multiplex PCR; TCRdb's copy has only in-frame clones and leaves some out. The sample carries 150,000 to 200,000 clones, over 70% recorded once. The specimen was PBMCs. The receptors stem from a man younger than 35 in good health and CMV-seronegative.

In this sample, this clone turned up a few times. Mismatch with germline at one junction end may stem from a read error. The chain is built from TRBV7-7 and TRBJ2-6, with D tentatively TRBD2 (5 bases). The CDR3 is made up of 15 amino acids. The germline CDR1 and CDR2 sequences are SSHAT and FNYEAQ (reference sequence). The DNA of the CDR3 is TGTGCTAGCAGCGCCACTAGCTCTGGGGCCAACGTCCTGACTTTC. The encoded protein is CASSATSSGANVLTF.

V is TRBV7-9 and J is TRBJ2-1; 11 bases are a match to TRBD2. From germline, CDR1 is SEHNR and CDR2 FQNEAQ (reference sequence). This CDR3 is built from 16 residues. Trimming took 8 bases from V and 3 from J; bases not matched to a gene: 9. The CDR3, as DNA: TGTGCCAGCCCGATCGGCACTAGCGGGGGCTACAATGAGCAGTTCTTC. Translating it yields CASPIGTSGGYNEQFF.

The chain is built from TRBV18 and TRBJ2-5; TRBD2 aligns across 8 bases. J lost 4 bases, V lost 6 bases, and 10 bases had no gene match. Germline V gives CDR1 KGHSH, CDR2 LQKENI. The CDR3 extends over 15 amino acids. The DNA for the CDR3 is TGTGCCAGCTCGTTGCGGACTAGCAAATCAGAGACCCAGTACTTC. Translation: CASSLRTSKSETQYF.

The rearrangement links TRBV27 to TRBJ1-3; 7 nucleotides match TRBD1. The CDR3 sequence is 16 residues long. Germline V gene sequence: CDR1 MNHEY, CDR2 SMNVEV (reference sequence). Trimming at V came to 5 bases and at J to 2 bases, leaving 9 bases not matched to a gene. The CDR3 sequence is CASSPRRQGPGNTIYF. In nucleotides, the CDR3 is TGTGCCAGCAGTCCGCGACGACAGGGACCTGGAAACACCATATATTTT.

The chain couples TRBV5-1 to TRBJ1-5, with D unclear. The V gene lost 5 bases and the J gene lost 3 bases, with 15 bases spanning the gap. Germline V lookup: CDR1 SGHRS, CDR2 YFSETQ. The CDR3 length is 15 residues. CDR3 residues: CASSHVGGSNQPQHF. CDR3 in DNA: TGCGCCAGCAGTCATGTAGGAGGATCCAATCAGCCCCAGCATTTT.

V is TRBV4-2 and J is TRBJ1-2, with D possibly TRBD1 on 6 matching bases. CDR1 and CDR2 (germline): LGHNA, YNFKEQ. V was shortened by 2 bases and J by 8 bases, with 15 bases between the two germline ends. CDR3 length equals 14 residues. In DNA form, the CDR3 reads TGTGCCAGCAGCCAACCAGACAGGTCTGAAGGCTACACCTTC. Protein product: CASSQPDRSEGYTF.

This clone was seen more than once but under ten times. CDR3 nucleotides: TGTGCCAGCAGCCGCTGGACGGCTACCTCGGGGGAGACCCAGTACTTC. This encodes CASSRWTATSGETQYF. The chain combines TRBV6-6 with TRBJ2-5; TRBD2 is a possible D gene (5 bases). Per germline, CDR1 MNHNY and CDR2 SVGAGI (reference sequence). Trimming left V 6 bases short and J 5 bases short, with 22 bases between. This CDR3 is 16 amino acids long.

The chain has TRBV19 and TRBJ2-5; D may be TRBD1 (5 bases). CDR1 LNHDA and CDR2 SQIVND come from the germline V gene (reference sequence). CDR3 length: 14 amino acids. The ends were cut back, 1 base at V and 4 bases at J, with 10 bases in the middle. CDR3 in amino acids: CASSIAGIGETQYF. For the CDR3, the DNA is TGTGCCAGTAGTATAGCAGGGATCGGAGAGACCCAGTACTTC. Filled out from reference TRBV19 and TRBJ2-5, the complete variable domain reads DGGITQSPKYLFRKEGQNVTLSCEQNLNHDAMYWYRQDPGQGLRLIYYSQIVNDFQKGDIAEGYSVSREKKESFPLTVTSAQKNPTAFYLCASSIAGIGETQYFGPGTRLLVL.

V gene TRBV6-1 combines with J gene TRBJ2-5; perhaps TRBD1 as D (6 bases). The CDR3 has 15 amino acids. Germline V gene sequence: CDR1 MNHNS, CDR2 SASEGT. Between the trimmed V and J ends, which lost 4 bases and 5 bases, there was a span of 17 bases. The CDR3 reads CASSARPTGAETQYF. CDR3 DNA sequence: TGTGCCAGCAGTGCGCGCCCGACAGGTGCGGAGACCCAGTACTTC.